This T cell receptor (beta chain) was documented in a study of cytomegalovirus exposure and HLA in healthy donors. Background on the study: Of all 400 or so donors who were genotyped, 70% to 85% belonged to the Caucasian-associated ancestry cluster. Study findings and constraints: In a later analysis, HLA-C alleles had the fewest associated TCRs, DRB1 alleles the most. Further analysis was carried out later, and it showed several of the most significant clusters appearing linked to common viral pathogens. Overall, about 160 TCR beta chains were annotated as cytomegalovirus-associated.

PCR primers comprised 60 Vbeta and 13 Jbeta primers. This table comes from immunoSEQ multiplex PCR, and its TCRdb copy is limited to in-frame clones, with some not included. The sample holds 200,000 or so clones, about 80% seen once. Germline CDR1 LGHNT, CDR2 FRNRAP. The V gene lost 5 bases and the J gene lost 1 base, with 6 bases spanning the gap. The CDR3 consists of 12 residues. In the case of this clone: No antigen is known for it.

Sequenced material: PBMCs. The gene calls are TRBV12-5 and TRBJ2-7; no clear D gene. This TCR was sampled from a man between 18 and 35 years old in good health and CMV-seronegative. The CDR3 region is CASGGRSYEQYF. The CDR3 DNA follows: TGTGCTAGTGGTGGCAGATCCTACGAGCAGTACTTC.